Each of the 23 T cell receptor beta chains below was sequenced from the same sample in a study of blood T cell repertoires in COVID-19. The assay was immunoSEQ multiplex PCR, and TCRdb's table has in-frame clones only and misses some. The sample holds roughly 250,000 clones; roughly 88% are singletons and the top ten take about 1.2%. Source material: PBMCs or T cells enriched from blood (not recorded which). Receptors originate from a woman between 40 and 55 years old with acute COVID-19.

This rearrangement joins TRBV9 to TRBJ1-6, with D perhaps TRBD1 (5 bases). Trimming stripped 3 bases from V and 9 bases from J, with 16 bases between. The CDR3 has 15 amino acids. Germline V lookup: CDR1 SGDLS, CDR2 YYNGEE. CDR3 nucleotide sequence: TGTGCCAGCAGCGGATGGAGGGGCTTTGGTTCACCCCTCCACTTT. This encodes CASSGWRGFGSPLHF. Full variable domain (missing parts from reference TRBV9 and TRBJ1-6): DSGVTQTPKHLITATGQRVTLRCSPRSGDLSVYWYQQSLDQGLQFLIQYYNGEERAKGNILERFSAQQFPDLHSELNLSSLELGDSALYFCASSGWRGFGSPLHFGNGTRLTVT.

The chain uses TRBV5-5 and TRBJ1-3, with a possible D match to TRBD1 (5 bases). The length of the CDR3 is 16 residues. Trimming pared 4 bases from V and 0 bases from J, leaving 14 bases between. The germline CDR1 and CDR2 sequences are SGHKS and YYEKEE (reference sequence). CDR3 protein: CASSLATDSSGNTIYF. The CDR3 DNA follows: TGTGCCAGCAGCCTCGCGACCGACAGCTCTGGAAACACCATATATTTT.

The chain joins TRBV4-1 to TRBJ2-5; unclear D gene. From germline, CDR1 is MGHRA and CDR2 YSYEKL. V dropped 2 bases and J dropped 4 bases, with 14 bases sitting between them. CDR3 length: 15 residues. The CDR3 spells CASSQQVAGRETQYF. The CDR3 DNA reads as TGCGCCAGCAGCCAACAGGTTGCTGGGCGAGAGACCCAGTACTTC.

This clone was seen a single time. The chain couples TRBV4-1 to TRBJ2-1, with TRBD2 matching over 11 bases. CDR3 length equals 17 residues. Germline lookup yields CDR1 MGHRA and CDR2 YSYEKL. V lost 1 base and J lost 7; bases outside the gene matches: 9. CDR3 sequence (DNA): TGCGCCAGCAGCCAAGTCCTCCTAGCGGGAGGCTGGAATGAGCAGTTCTTC. Residues: CASSQVLLAGGWNEQFF.

V is TRBV30 and J is TRBJ2-3; D is uncertain. This CDR3 comprises 15 residues. Germline V lookup: CDR1 GTSNPN, CDR2 SVGIG (reference sequence). The germline V and J ends were trimmed by 0 bases and 8 bases, with 18 bases remaining between them. CDR3 region: CAWSVSLLRAGTQYF. As DNA, the CDR3 is TGTGCCTGGAGTGTAAGCTTGCTGCGAGCAGGTACGCAGTATTTT.

V gene TRBV7-9 combines with J gene TRBJ2-2, with D uncertain. The CDR3 length is 13 residues. CDR1 SEHNR and CDR2 FQNEAQ come from the germline V gene (reference sequence). Trimming removed 8 bases at V and 3 bases at J, with 10 bases between. The CDR3 sequence is CASGLFDTGELFF. The CDR3 nucleotides read TGTGCCAGCGGCCTTTTTGACACCGGGGAGCTGTTTTTT.

The chain uses TRBV14 and TRBJ2-4; perhaps TRBD1 as D (6 bases). With 4 bases removed from V and 0 bases from J, the gap between germline ends came to 13 bases. This CDR3 contains 16 residues. Germline CDR1 and CDR2: SGHDN and FVKESK. This chain's CDR3 is CASSPGQGLAKNIQYF. CDR3 DNA: TGTGCCAGCAGCCCGGGACAAGGACTAGCCAAAAACATTCAGTACTTC.

The V call is TRBV24-1, the J call TRBJ1-1, with D maybe TRBD1 (5 bases). Germline V gene lookup returns CDR1 KGHDR and CDR2 SFDVKD. The V gene lost 5 bases and the J gene lost 5 bases, with 20 bases spanning the gap. CDR3 size: 16 residues. In DNA form, the CDR3 reads TGTGCCACCAGTGCCCCGGGGACTCGAAGGAGGACTGAAGCTTTCTTT. It translates to CATSAPGTRRRTEAFF.

This clone was seen a few times. The chain combines TRBV24-1 with TRBJ2-7; the D gene is possibly TRBD2 (7 bases). This CDR3 comprises 14 residues. The germline V and J ends were trimmed by 1 base and 5 bases, with 11 bases remaining between them. In germline, CDR1 is KGHDR, CDR2 SFDVKD. CDR3 DNA: TGTGCCACCAGTGATTTCGGGGGGCTGAACGAGCAGTACTTC. Encoded protein: CATSDFGGLNEQYF.

The V and J genes are TRBV7-8 and TRBJ2-1; 7 positions match TRBD2. The germline V gene has CDR1 SGHVS and CDR2 FQNEAQ. The J segment lost 0 bases and the V segment lost 1 base, leaving 3 bases of the junction unmatched. The CDR3 covers 16 residues. Written as DNA, the CDR3 is TGTGCCAGCAGCTTAGGGCGCGGGAGCTCCTACAATGAGCAGTTCTTC. Encoded protein: CASSLGRGSSYNEQFF. Drawing the rest from reference TRBV7-8 and TRBJ2-1, the complete variable domain is GAGVSQSPRYKVAKRGQDVALRCDPISGHVSLFWYQQALGQGPEFLTYFQNEAQLDKSGLPSDRFFAERPEGSVSTLKIQRTQQEDSAVYLCASSLGRGSSYNEQFFGPGTRLTVL.

This clone turned up a few times. V is TRBV27 and J is TRBJ2-3, with a possible D match to TRBD1 (5 bases). V dropped 6 bases and J dropped 6 bases, with 10 bases sitting between them. Germline V gene sequence: CDR1 MNHEY, CDR2 SMNVEV (reference sequence). The CDR3 extends over 12 amino acids. Here the CDR3 reads CASRTQGDTQYF. The CDR3 DNA reads as TGTGCCAGCAGGACTCAGGGCGATACGCAGTATTTT.

This rearrangement joins TRBV6-1 to TRBJ2-3; TRBD2 aligns across 7 bases. The CDR3 has 18 amino acids. Germline V gives CDR1 MNHNS, CDR2 SASEGT. With 2 bases clipped from V and 5 bases from J, the junction kept 16 bases outside the gene matches. The CDR3 DNA sequence: TGTGCCAGCAGTGAAAGTGGTGTGGGGGAGGGCCTCGGAGATACGCAGTATTTT. This encodes CASSESGVGEGLGDTQYF.

This chain uses TRBV2 with TRBJ1-2; 8 bases are shared with TRBD1. This CDR3 is 12 amino acids long. The V gene's germline CDR1 is SNHLY and CDR2 FYNNEI. Trimming removed 6 bases from V and 13 bases from J; junction bases left unmatched: 10. CDR3 region: CASSGQGFDLTF. CDR3 DNA sequence: TGTGCCAGCAGCGGACAGGGTTTCGATCTCACCTTC. Variable domain in full (rest from reference TRBV2 and TRBJ1-2): EPEVTQTPSHQVTQMGQEVILRCVPISNHLYFYWYRQILGQKVEFLVSFYNNEISEKSEIFDDQFSVERPDGSNFTLKIRSTKLEDSAMYFCASSGQGFDLTFGSGTRLTVV.

This clone was recorded only once. The chain links TRBV5-4 to TRBJ2-3; 7 nucleotides agree with TRBD2. Trimming cost V 2 bases and J 6 bases; bases outside gene matches: 3. Germline loops: CDR1 SGHNT, CDR2 YYREEE (reference sequence). CDR3 length equals 13 residues. This CDR3 is CASSFGGSDTQYF. In nucleotides, the CDR3 is TGTGCCAGCAGCTTTGGCGGGAGTGATACGCAGTATTTT.

The rearrangement joins TRBV19 to TRBJ2-2; 12 nucleotides agree with TRBD2. The J segment lost 4 bases and the V segment lost 4 bases, leaving 1 base of the junction unmatched. The CDR3 consists of 15 residues. Germline values: CDR1 LNHDA, CDR2 SQIVND (reference sequence). In DNA, the CDR3 is TGTGCCAGTAGTACGGGACTAGCGGGCACCGGGGAGCTGTTTTTT. Translation: CASSTGLAGTGELFF.

The genes are TRBV24-1 and TRBJ2-5, with D unresolved. Germline V gene lookup returns CDR1 KGHDR and CDR2 SFDVKD. V was cut by 2 bases and J by 7 bases, with 10 bases left in between. The CDR3 has 13 amino acids. The CDR3 DNA sequence: TGTGCCACCAGTGATTCGCAAACTGGGACCCAGTACTTC. As protein: CATSDSQTGTQYF.

The rearrangement joins TRBV28 to TRBJ2-7, with TRBD2 as a possible D gene (6 bases). Germline values: CDR1 MDHEN, CDR2 SYDVKM. The CDR3 sequence is 14 residues long. Trimming shortened V by 7 bases and J by 1 base, and 14 bases separated the two germline ends. The CDR3 bases are TGTGCCAGCATCCGTTGGGGGGTTTCCTACGAGCAGTACTTC. It encodes CASIRWGVSYEQYF. Based on the CDR3 plus reference TRBV28 and TRBJ2-7, the full variable domain is DVKVTQSSRYLVKRTGEKVFLECVQDMDHENMFWYRQDPGLGLRLIYFSYDVKMKEKGDIPEGYSVSREKKERFSLILESASTNQTSMYLCASIRWGVSYEQYFGPGTRLTVT.

Written as DNA, the CDR3 is TGTGCCAGCAGCAAAGGTCAGATTAACTATGGCTACACCTTC. Its protein product is CASSKGQINYGYTF. The chain couples TRBV21-1 to TRBJ1-2; TRBD1, the D gene given by the table, was not confirmed from the DNA. TRBV21-1 is an annotated pseudogene. This CDR3 is 14 amino acids long.

This clone came up once. V usage is TRBV12-5 and J usage is TRBJ2-1, with 14 bases that match TRBD2. After removal of 6 bases from V and 7 bases from J, the junction contained 5 bases not matched to a gene. The length of the CDR3 is 15 residues. The germline V gene encodes CDR1 LGHNT and CDR2 FRNRAP. The DNA of the CDR3 is TGTGCTAGTGGGCCAGGACTAGCGGGAGGTAATGAGCAGTTCTTC. Its protein is CASGPGLAGGNEQFF.

The chain carries TRBV13 and TRBJ2-7, with 7 bases fitting TRBD2. CDR3 length equals 14 residues. The V segment lost 5 bases and the J segment 3 bases; nucleotides outside the gene matches: 7. The germline CDR1 and CDR2 sequences are PRHDT and FYEKMQ (reference sequence). The CDR3 sequence is CASSDASGSYEQYV. DNA for the CDR3: TGTGCCAGCAGCGACGCTAGCGGCAGCTACGAGCAGTACGTC.

This rearrangement joins TRBV21-1 to TRBJ2-3; the DNA was not compared with TRBD2, the D call given in the table. TRBV21-1 constitutes a pseudogene. The CDR3 consists of 16 residues. DNA for the CDR3: TGTGCCAGCAGCAAAGGGGGGGTAGCTAGCACAGATACGCAGTATTTT. Translating it yields CASSKGGVASTDTQYF.

V and J are TRBV10-3 and TRBJ1-2; D call uncertain. V gave up 6 bases and J gave up 8 bases, with 16 bases separating them. Germline CDR1 and CDR2: ENHRY and SYGVKD. CDR3 length equals 13 residues. The CDR3 spells CAISPRRETGYTF. The CDR3 coding sequence is TGTGCCATCAGCCCCCGCCGGGAAACCGGCTACACCTTC.

This rearrangement joins TRBV19 to TRBJ2-1; TRBD2 matches at 9 bases. The CDR3 has 14 amino acids. Germline values: CDR1 LNHDA, CDR2 SQIVND (reference sequence). Trimming took 10 bases from V and 1 from J; bases not matched to a gene: 5. The chain's CDR3 is CAKPTSGSYNEQFF. In DNA form, the CDR3 reads TGTGCCAAGCCGACTAGCGGATCCTACAATGAGCAGTTCTTC.